One T cell receptor beta chain is described in this entry. The recovered donors of Cohort 3 showed two negative PCRs, clearance, or symptom resolution. The data were taken from a study of blood T cell repertoires in COVID-19. Generated by immunoSEQ multiplex PCR, the TCRdb table keeps only in-frame clones and is missing some. The sample shows a few hundred thousand clones, about 90% of them seen only once. This CDR3 contains 15 residues. Germline trimming cut 2 bases from V and 6 bases from J; bases unmatched to any gene: 8. Germline V gene data show CDR1 as SGHKS and CDR2 as YYEKEE (reference sequence).

Sequenced sample: PBMCs or T cells enriched from blood (not recorded which). This chain uses TRBV5-5 with TRBJ1-1; 9 bases fit TRBD1. This clonotype originated in a woman aged 25 to 39 who had recovered from COVID-19. DNA for the CDR3: TGTGCCAGCAGCTTACAGGGGGCGGGGTGGGCTGAAGCTTTCTTT. This encodes CASSLQGAGWAEAFF.